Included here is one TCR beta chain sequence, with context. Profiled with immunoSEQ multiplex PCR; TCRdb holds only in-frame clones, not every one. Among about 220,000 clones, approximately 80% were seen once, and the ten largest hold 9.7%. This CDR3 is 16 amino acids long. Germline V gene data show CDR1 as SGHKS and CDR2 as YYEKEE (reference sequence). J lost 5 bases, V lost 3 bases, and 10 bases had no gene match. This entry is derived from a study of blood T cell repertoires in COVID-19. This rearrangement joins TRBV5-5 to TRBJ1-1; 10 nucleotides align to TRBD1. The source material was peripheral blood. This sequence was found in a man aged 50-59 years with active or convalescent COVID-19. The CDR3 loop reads CASSSGQGGLWTEAFF. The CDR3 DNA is TGTGCCAGCAGCTCCGGACAGGGGGGCCTTTGGACTGAAGCTTTCTTT.